This T cell receptor beta chain was retrieved from a study of shared clonotypes between healthy human individuals. Germline CDR1 is SGHAT and CDR2 is FQNNGV. Unmatched junction bases numbered 5, after V lost 5 bases and J lost 0 bases. CDR3 length equals 16 residues. As concerns this clone: Antigen unknown.

Study conclusions and caveats: Measured sharing among donors was expected to vary with sequencing depth.

Assay: immunoSEQ multiplex PCR; the TCRdb copy retains only in-frame clones and omits some. Among roughly 2,300,000 clones, just under 95% were seen once, and the ten largest hold more than 0.35%. This chain joins TRBV11-2 and TRBJ2-1, with 9 nucleotides matching TRBD2. The material sequenced was naive CD4+ T cells from PBMCs. Subset meaning: CD45RA+ positively selected. The TCR sequence derives from a man aged 18 to 30 in good health. Some clones in this sample may be carry-over from other donors' samples. The CDR3, as DNA: TGTGCCAGCAGCCCGACTAGCGGAGCCTCCTACAATGAGCAGTTCTTC. The encoded protein is CASSPTSGASYNEQFF.